A selection of T cell receptor beta chains follows, all from one sample in a study of beta chain features in type 1 diabetes. Generated by immunoSEQ multiplex PCR, the TCRdb table keeps only in-frame clones and is missing some. The sample lists over 300,000 clones; about a tenth were seen once. The sequenced sample consisted of central memory CD4+ T cells from blood. The receptors originated from a man aged 25 to 45 with type 1 diabetes. The CDR3 runs from the conserved cysteine through the conserved F or W. A D gene is named only where the DNA matches it firmly. Clone size is not always given. Where it is, it says once, few, many or a class for expanded clones.

clone_size,j_call,d_call,v_call,cdr3_aa,cdr3_nt
few,TRBJ2-2,TRBD2,TRBV5-4,CASSLSRLAGGSTSGLFF,TGTGCCAGCAGCTTGTCCCGGCTAGCGGGGGGGTCAACCTCCGGGCTGTTTTTT
NA,TRBJ1-1,TRBD1,TRBV5-4,CASSEGQENTEAFF,TGTGCCAGCAGCGAGGGACAGGAGAACACTGAAGCTTTCTTT
NA,TRBJ1-2,NA,TRBV7-9,CASSRPTGTTNYGYTF,TGTGCCAGCAGCCGGCCGACAGGAACTACTAACTATGGCTACACCTTC
few,TRBJ2-1,TRBD1,TRBV10-3,CAISVNRGPSNEQFF,TGTGCCATCAGTGTGAACAGGGGGCCCTCCAATGAGCAGTTCTTC
few,TRBJ1-2,NA,TRBV7-2,CASNLQGDNYGYTF,TGTGCCAGCAATCTCCAGGGCGATAACTATGGCTACACCTTC
few,TRBJ1-5,NA,TRBV10-2,CASSESREGDQPQHF,TGCGCCAGCAGTGAGTCGAGGGAGGGCGATCAGCCCCAGCATTTT
NA,TRBJ2-3,TRBD2,TRBV11-2,CASRVAGGGHTQYF,TGTGCCAGCAGGGTAGCGGGGGGCGGCCATACGCAGTATTTT
NA,TRBJ1-1,NA,TRBV7-2,CASSLGHIMNTEAFF,TGTGCCAGCAGCTTAGGTCATATCATGAACACTGAAGCTTTCTTT
few,TRBJ1-1,NA,TRBV5-4,CASSFLVGANTEAFF,TGTGCCAGCAGCTTTCTTGTAGGGGCGAACACTGAAGCTTTCTTT
NA,TRBJ2-4,NA,TRBV29-1,CSVDPGDVNIQYF,TGCAGCGTTGACCCCGGTGATGTGAACATTCAGTACTTC
NA,TRBJ2-7,TRBD2,TRBV29-1,CSVGRAGGPDEQYF,TGCAGCGTTGGGAGAGCGGGGGGCCCTGACGAGCAGTACTTC
few,TRBJ2-3,TRBD1,TRBV29-1,CSGQGGSDTDTQYF,TGCAGCGGACAGGGGGGGTCCGACACAGATACGCAGTATTTT
few,TRBJ1-4,TRBD1,TRBV10-3,CAIKGQGAPGEKLFF,TGTGCCATCAAGGGACAGGGGGCGCCTGGTGAAAAACTGTTTTTT
many,TRBJ2-3,TRBD2,TRBV11-2,CASRASGVGPDTQYF,TGTGCCAGCCGGGCTAGCGGGGTAGGGCCAGATACGCAGTATTTT
NA,TRBJ2-2,NA,TRBV7-9,CASSYVRPDWELFF,TGTGCCAGCAGCTATGTCAGACCGGATTGGGAGCTGTTTTTT
few,TRBJ2-5,TRBD2,TRBV7-2,CASSPLTSGAQETQYF,TGTGCCAGCAGCCCTTTAACTAGCGGGGCCCAAGAGACCCAGTACTTC
NA,TRBJ1-1,TRBD1,TRBV28,CASSFPGTGDGAFF,TGTGCCAGCAGTTTTCCCGGGACAGGGGACGGCGCTTTCTTT
NA,TRBJ1-2,NA,TRBV11-2,CASSLGKANYGYTF,TGTGCCAGCAGCTTGGGGAAAGCTAACTATGGCTACACCTTC
NA,TRBJ2-7,TRBD1,TRBV11-2,CASLGQGAYEQYF,TGTGCCAGCTTAGGACAGGGGGCCTACGAGCAGTACTTC
NA,TRBJ2-7,TRBD1,TRBV11-2,CASSPLDRAYEQYF,TGTGCCAGCAGCCCACTCGACAGGGCCTACGAGCAGTACTTC
NA,TRBJ1-3,NA,TRBV27,CASRTFLQKTGNTIYF,TGTGCCAGCAGAACTTTCCTACAGAAAACTGGAAACACCATATATTTT
few,TRBJ2-1,NA,TRBV5-6,CASSLEREQFF,TGTGCCAGCAGCTTGGAACGGGAGCAGTTCTTC
NA,TRBJ2-5,NA,TRBV7-2,CASSLATGATETQYF,TGTGCCAGCAGCTTAGCGACGGGGGCCACCGAGACCCAGTACTTC
NA,TRBJ2-7,TRBD1,TRBV25-1,CASIGTGGSYEQYF,TGTGCCAGCATAGGGACAGGGGGTTCCTACGAGCAGTACTTC
few,TRBJ1-6,TRBD1,TRBV25-1,CASSAGQGYSPLHF,TGTGCCAGCAGTGCGGGACAGGGGTATTCACCCCTCCACTTT
few,TRBJ2-5,NA,TRBV9,CASSVRGGGETQYF,TGTGCCAGCAGCGTTAGGGGTGGAGGAGAGACCCAGTACTTC
few,TRBJ2-3,NA,TRBV9,CASSVASFGDTQYF,TGTGCCAGCAGCGTAGCATCCTTCGGAGATACGCAGTATTTT
few,TRBJ1-4,NA,TRBV11-2,CASSLTGLNEKLFF,TGTGCCAGCAGCTTAACAGGGCTTAATGAAAAACTGTTTTTT
NA,TRBJ2-1,NA,TRBV6-6,CASTKDGVSYNEQFF,TGTGCCAGCACCAAGGACGGGGTCTCCTACAATGAGCAGTTCTTC
few,TRBJ1-6,NA,TRBV27,CASSLRQASYNSPLHF,TGTGCCAGCAGTTTAAGGCAGGCCTCCTATAATTCACCCCTCCACTTT
NA,TRBJ1-6,NA,TRBV2,CASSGFGTYNSPLHF,TGTGCCAGCAGTGGGTTTGGGACCTATAATTCACCCCTCCACTTT
few,TRBJ2-3,TRBD2,TRBV14,CASSQGLAGGTDTQYF,TGTGCCAGCAGCCAGGGGCTAGCGGGGGGCACAGATACGCAGTATTTT
many,TRBJ2-5,TRBD2,TRBV6-6,CASSYPSRGGPTQYF,TGTGCCAGCAGTTACCCCTCGCGGGGGGGCCCAACCCAGTACTTC
NA,TRBJ1-5,NA,TRBV18,CASSLGRDQPQHF,TGTGCCAGCTCGCTCGGACGAGATCAGCCCCAGCATTTT
NA,TRBJ1-2,TRBD1,TRBV28,CASSFSSDRDGYTF,TGTGCCAGCAGTTTCTCCTCTGACAGGGATGGCTACACCTTC
few,TRBJ2-7,NA,TRBV28,CASSFVQGTYEQYF,TGTGCCAGCAGTTTCGTCCAGGGAACCTACGAGCAGTACTTC
NA,TRBJ1-5,NA,TRBV30,CAWSGSNQPQHF,TGTGCCTGGAGCGGGAGCAATCAGCCCCAGCATTTT
few,TRBJ2-5,NA,TRBV29-1,CSLGGEETQYF,TGCAGCCTAGGGGGGGAAGAGACCCAGTACTTC
NA,TRBJ2-7,TRBD1,TRBV7-9,CASSHPTGPYEQYF,TGTGCCAGCAGCCATCCGACAGGGCCCTACGAGCAGTACTTC
NA,TRBJ1-1,TRBD1,TRBV6-1,CASSPGQVFTEAFF,TGTGCCAGCAGTCCGGGACAGGTATTCACTGAAGCTTTCTTT
NA,TRBJ2-1,NA,TRBV7-2,CASSSGRNNEQFF,TGTGCCAGCAGCTCTGGCAGAAACAATGAGCAGTTCTTC
few,TRBJ2-7,TRBD1,TRBV30,CAWSRDRGLSEQYF,TGTGCCTGGAGTAGGGACAGGGGCTTGTCCGAGCAGTACTTC
NA,TRBJ1-2,NA,TRBV28,CASSLQSYGYTF,TGTGCCAGCAGTTTGCAATCTTATGGCTACACCTTC
NA,TRBJ1-6,TRBD1,TRBV7-8,CASSRAQGVNSPLHF,TGTGCCAGCAGCCGCGCTCAGGGGGTAAATTCACCCCTCCACTTT
NA,TRBJ2-1,TRBD2,TRBV2,CASSGTSGNNEQFF,TGTGCCAGCAGTGGGACTAGCGGAAACAATGAGCAGTTCTTC
few,TRBJ1-4,NA,TRBV28,CASSLPANVRRDEEKLFF,TGTGCCAGCAGTTTACCCGCGAATGTTCGACGGGATGAGGAAAAACTGTTTTTT
NA,TRBJ2-1,NA,TRBV9,CASSVGGNSYNEQFF,TGTGCCAGCAGCGTTGGGGGTAACTCCTACAATGAGCAGTTCTTC
few,TRBJ1-6,NA,TRBV30,CAWSAGRSPLHF,TGTGCCTGGAGTGCGGGGAGGTCACCCCTCCACTTT
NA,TRBJ2-5,TRBD2,TRBV2,CASTRLAGVRETQYF,TGTGCCAGCACGAGACTAGCGGGGGTGAGAGAGACCCAGTACTTC
few,TRBJ2-2,TRBD2,TRBV4-3,CASSPGLAGATNTGELFF,TGCGCCAGCAGCCCCGGACTAGCGGGGGCCACGAACACCGGGGAGCTGTTTTTT
few,TRBJ1-2,NA,TRBV20-1,CSAPIPYGYTF,TGCAGTGCTCCTATCCCCTATGGCTACACCTTC
few,TRBJ1-5,NA,TRBV7-9,CASSLDGNQPQHF,TGTGCCAGCAGCTTAGACGGGAATCAGCCCCAGCATTTT
few,TRBJ2-1,NA,TRBV7-6,CASSLPILDPKGNEQFF,TGTGCCAGCAGCTTACCAATCCTCGACCCAAAAGGGAATGAGCAGTTCTTC
few,TRBJ2-5,NA,TRBV15,CATSMGGREETQYF,TGTGCCACCAGCATGGGGGGCAGGGAGGAGACCCAGTACTTC
NA,TRBJ2-5,TRBD2,TRBV5-1,CASSLAITGLGHETQYF,TGCGCCAGCAGCTTGGCTATAACGGGACTAGGCCATGAGACCCAGTACTTC
many,TRBJ2-1,NA,TRBV19,CASSNRDRYNEQFF,TGTGCCAGTAGTAACCGGGACCGCTACAATGAGCAGTTCTTC